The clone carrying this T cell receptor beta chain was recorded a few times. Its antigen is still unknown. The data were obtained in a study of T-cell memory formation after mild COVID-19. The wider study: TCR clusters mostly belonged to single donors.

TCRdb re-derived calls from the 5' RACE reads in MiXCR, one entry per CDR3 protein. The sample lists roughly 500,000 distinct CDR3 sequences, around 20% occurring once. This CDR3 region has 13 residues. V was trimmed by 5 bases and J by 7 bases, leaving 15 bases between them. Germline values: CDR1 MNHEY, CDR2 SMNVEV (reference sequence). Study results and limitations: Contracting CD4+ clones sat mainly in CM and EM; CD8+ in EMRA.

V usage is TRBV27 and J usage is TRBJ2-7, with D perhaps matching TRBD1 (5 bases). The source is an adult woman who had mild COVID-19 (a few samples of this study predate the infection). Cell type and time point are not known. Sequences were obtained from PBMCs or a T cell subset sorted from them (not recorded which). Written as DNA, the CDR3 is TGTGCCAGCAGTGCCCGGGCAGGGTGGGAGCAGTACTTC. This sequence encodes CASSARAGWEQYF.